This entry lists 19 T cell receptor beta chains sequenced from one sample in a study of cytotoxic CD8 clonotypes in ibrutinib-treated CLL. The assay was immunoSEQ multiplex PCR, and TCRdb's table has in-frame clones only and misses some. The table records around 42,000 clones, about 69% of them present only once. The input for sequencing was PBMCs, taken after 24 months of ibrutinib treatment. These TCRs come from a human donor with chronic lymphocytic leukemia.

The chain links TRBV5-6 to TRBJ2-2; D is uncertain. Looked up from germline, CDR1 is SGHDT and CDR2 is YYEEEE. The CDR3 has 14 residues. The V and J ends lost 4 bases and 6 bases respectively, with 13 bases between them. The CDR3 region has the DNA TGTGCCAGCAGCCGTGACTCGACTGCCGGGGAGCTGTTTTTT. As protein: CASSRDSTAGELFF.

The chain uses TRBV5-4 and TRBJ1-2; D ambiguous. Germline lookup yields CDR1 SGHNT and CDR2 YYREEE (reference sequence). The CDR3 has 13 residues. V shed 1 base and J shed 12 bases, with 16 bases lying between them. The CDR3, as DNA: TGTGCCAGCAGCTTGTCGGCAGCCGCATTACACACCTTC. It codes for CASSLSAAALHTF.

As DNA, the CDR3 is TGCGCCAGCAGCTTGCTGGGACGAGGTGGCTACACCTTC. Protein sequence: CASSLLGRGGYTF. This chain connects TRBV5-1 to TRBJ1-2, with a possible D match to TRBD1 (5 bases). The CDR3 length is 13 residues. CDR1 is SGHRS, CDR2 YFSETQ, per germline. Between the trimmed V and J ends, which lost 1 base and 7 bases, there was a span of 11 bases.

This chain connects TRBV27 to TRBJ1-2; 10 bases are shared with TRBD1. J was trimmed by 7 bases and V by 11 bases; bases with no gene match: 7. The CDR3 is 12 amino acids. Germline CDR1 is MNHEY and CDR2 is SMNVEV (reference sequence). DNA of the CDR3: TGTGCCCGACACGGGACAGGGGCTGGCTACACCTTC. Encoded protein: CARHGTGAGYTF.

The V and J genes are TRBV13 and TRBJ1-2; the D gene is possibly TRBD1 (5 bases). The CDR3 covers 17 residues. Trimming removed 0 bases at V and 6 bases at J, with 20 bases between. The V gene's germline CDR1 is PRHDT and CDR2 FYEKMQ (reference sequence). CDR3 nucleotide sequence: TGTGCCAGCAGCTTAGGCGCCCAGGGCAGGGCCTTAAATGGCTACACCTTC. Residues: CASSLGAQGRALNGYTF.

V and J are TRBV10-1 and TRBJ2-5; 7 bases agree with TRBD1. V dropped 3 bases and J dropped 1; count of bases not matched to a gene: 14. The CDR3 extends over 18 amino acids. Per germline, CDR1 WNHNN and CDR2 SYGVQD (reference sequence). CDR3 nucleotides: TGCGCCAGCAGTGACCTTCACCGGGACAGTGAGGTCCAAGAGACCCAGTACTTC. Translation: CASSDLHRDSEVQETQYF.

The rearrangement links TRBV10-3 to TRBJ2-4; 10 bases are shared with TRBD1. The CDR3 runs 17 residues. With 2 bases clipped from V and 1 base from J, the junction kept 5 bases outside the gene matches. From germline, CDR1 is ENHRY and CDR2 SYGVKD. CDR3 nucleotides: TGTGCCATCAGTGAGCGACAGGGGGCAGGGGCCAAAAACATTCAGTACTTC. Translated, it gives CAISERQGAGAKNIQYF.

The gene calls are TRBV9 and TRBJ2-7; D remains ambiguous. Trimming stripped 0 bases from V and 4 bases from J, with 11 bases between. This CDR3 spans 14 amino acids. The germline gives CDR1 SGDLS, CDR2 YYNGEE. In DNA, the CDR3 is TGTGCCAGCAGCGTAGACGTTGTAGGGTACGAGCAGTACTTC. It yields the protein CASSVDVVGYEQYF.

The CDR3 reads CASRVSQGSGYGYTF. The CDR3 DNA sequence: TGTGCCAGCAGAGTTTCACAGGGGTCGGGCTATGGCTACACCTTC. The V and J genes are TRBV2 and TRBJ1-2, with TRBD1 matching 7 bases. V lost 6 bases and J lost 4; bases outside the gene matches: 11. Germline V gives CDR1 SNHLY, CDR2 FYNNEI. The CDR3 spans 15 residues.

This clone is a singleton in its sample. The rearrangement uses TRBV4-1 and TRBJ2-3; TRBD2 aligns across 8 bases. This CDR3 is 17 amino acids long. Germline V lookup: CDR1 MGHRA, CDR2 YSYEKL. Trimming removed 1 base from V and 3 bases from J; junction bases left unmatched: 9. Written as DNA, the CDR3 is TGCGCCAGCAGCCAAGTCCTGGCGGGAGGTTTGACAGATACGCAGTATTTT. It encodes CASSQVLAGGLTDTQYF.

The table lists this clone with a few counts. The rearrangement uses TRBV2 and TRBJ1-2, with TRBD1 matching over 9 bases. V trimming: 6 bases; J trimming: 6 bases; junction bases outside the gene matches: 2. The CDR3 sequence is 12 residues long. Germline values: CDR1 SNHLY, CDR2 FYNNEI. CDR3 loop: CASSRDRDGYTF. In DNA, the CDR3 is TGTGCCAGCAGCCGGGACAGGGATGGCTACACCTTC.

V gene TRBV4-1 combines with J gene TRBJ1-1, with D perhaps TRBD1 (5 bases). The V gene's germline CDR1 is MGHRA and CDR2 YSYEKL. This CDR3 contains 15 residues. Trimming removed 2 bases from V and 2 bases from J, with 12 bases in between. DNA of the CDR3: TGCGCCAGCAGCCAACCGCGGCGGGGCAACACTGAAGCTTTCTTT. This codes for CASSQPRRGNTEAFF.

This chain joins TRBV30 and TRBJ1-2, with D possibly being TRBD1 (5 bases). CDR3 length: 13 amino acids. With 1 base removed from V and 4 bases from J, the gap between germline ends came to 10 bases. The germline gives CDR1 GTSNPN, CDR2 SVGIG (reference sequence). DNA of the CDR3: TGTGCCTGGAGTGCTATCGGGACCTATGGCTACACCTTC. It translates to CAWSAIGTYGYTF.

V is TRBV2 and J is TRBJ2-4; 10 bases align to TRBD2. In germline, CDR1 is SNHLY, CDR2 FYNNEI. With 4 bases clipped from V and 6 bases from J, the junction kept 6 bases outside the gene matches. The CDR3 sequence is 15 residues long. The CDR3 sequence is CASSAPSGGSNIQYF. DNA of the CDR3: TGTGCCAGCAGTGCCCCTAGCGGGGGCTCAAACATTCAGTACTTC.

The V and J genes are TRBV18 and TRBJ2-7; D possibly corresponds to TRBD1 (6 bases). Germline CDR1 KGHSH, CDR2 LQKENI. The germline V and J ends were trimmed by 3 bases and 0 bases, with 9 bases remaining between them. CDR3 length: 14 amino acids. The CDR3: CASSPRDNSYEQYF. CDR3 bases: TGTGCCAGCTCACCCCGGGACAACTCCTACGAGCAGTACTTC.

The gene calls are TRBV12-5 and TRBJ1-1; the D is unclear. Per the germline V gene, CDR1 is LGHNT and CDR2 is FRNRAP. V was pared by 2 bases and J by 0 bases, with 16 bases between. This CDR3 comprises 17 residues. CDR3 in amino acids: CASGLPRETRMNTEAFF. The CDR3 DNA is TGTGCTAGTGGTTTGCCCCGGGAGACCCGAATGAACACTGAAGCTTTCTTT.

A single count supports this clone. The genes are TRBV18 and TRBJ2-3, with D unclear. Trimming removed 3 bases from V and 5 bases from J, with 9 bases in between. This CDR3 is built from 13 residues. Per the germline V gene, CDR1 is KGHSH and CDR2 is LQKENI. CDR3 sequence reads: CASSPRYLDTQYF. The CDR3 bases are TGTGCCAGCTCACCTCGGTACTTAGATACGCAGTATTTT.

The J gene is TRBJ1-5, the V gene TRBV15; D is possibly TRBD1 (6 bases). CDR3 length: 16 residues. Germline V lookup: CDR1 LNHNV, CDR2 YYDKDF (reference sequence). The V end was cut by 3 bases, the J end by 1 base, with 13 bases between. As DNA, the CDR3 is TGTGCCACCAGCAGTGGCAGGGGTTGGAGCAATCAGCCCCAGCATTTT. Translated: CATSSGRGWSNQPQHF.

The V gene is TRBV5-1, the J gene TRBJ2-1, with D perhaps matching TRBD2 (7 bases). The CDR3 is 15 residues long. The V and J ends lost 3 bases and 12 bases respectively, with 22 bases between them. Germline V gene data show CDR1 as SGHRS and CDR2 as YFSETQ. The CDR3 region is CASSWGGPDSSGQFF. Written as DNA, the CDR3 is TGCGCCAGCAGCTGGGGGGGCCCGGACTCCTCGGGGCAGTTCTTC. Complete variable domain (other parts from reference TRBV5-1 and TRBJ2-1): KAGVTQTPRYLIKTRGQQVTLSCSPISGHRSVSWYQQTPGQGLQFLFEYFSETQRNKGNFPGRFSGRQFSNSRSEMNVSTLELGDSALYLCASSWGGPDSSGQFFGPGTRLTVL.